The TCR beta chain described here comes from a study of Ad26.COV2.S vaccination and SARS-CoV-2 variants. As for the study in general: The study gave Ad26.COV2.S intramuscularly, once or twice 56 days apart.

On this clone itself: As yet, its antigen is unknown.

Noted treatment: around 19 received Ad26.COV2.S at low or high dose, single or two shots; 5 received placebo; per-sample allocation not given. Sampling was performed 63 days after the first vaccine or placebo injection. Findings of the study overall: Higher spike-specific TCR breadth was found in vaccine recipients than in placebo recipients. Substantial breadth was reportedly displayed by spike-specific CD8+ and CD4+ T cell responses after vaccination. Possible underestimation of total T cell responses by the TCR breadth and depth analyses was noted.

Some clones are missing from TCRdb's copy, which holds only in-frame ones; the method was immunoSEQ multiplex PCR. The sample has about 350,000 clones; 75% to 90% are singletons. Sample: peripheral blood, taken in a trial of Ad26.COV2.S vaccine versus placebo. The receptor's source is a person between 18 and 59 years old who received the Ad26.COV2.S COVID-19 vaccine or a placebo.

The CDR3 coding sequence is TGTGCCAGCAGCCTAACTAGCGGGGCCTCCTACGAGCAGTACTTC. Its translation: CASSLTSGASYEQYF. J is TRBJ2-7 and V is TRBV7-2, with TRBD2 identical over 10 bases. J lost 0 bases, V lost 5 bases, and 4 bases had no gene match. The CDR3 sequence is 15 residues long. Germline V gene lookup returns CDR1 SGHTA and CDR2 FQGNSA.